This T cell receptor beta chain stems from a study of tumour-infiltrating T cells in Burkitt lymphoma. Per the germline V gene, CDR1 is SGDLS and CDR2 is YYNGEE. This CDR3 region has 13 residues. Trimming cost V 3 bases and J 4 bases, with 10 bases left between them. Repertoires were generated with immunoSEQ multiplex PCR, while TCRdb's copy carries only in-frame clones and drops some. The table shows around 17,000 clones, with around four fifths occurring only once. Sequenced input: tumor tissue. This clonotype was sampled from a human donor with diffuse large B-cell lymphoma. V gene TRBV9 combines with J gene TRBJ2-5, with D unresolved. The CDR3 DNA follows: TGTGCCAGCAGCGGGGTGGTTGGAGAGACCCAGTACTTC. This codes for CASSGVVGETQYF.